This TCR beta chain stems from a study of immune evolution from preneoplasia to lung adenocarcinoma listed by TCRdb under 2021. At the level of the whole study: HLA loss of heterozygosity was observed in roughly 6.6%, 14% and 36% of AIS, MIA and ADC lesions, respectively, and was not observed in any AAH lesions. According to the study, 105 samples went through TCR sequencing. POLYSOLVER was used to infer Class I HLA alleles from exome data, while LOHHLA was used to detect allele-specific HLA loss. A total of roughly 50 patients with pulmonary nodules who underwent surgical resection were included in the overall cohort. A total of roughly 46 patients contributed TCR sequencing data. Whole exome sequencing and methylation data from the same cohort of nodules were integrated with the immune data. The study combined immune gene expression, TCR sequencing and multiplex immunofluorescence to profile immune contexture across lung adenocarcinoma precursors and invasive adenocarcinoma. Resected precursor lesions (AAH, AIS, MIA) and invasive adenocarcinomas were compared with paired morphologically normal lung tissue. The sample size was set by how many specimens were available, not by a prior power calculation.

Using the immunoSEQ hsTCRbeta Kit, TCR beta CDR3 regions were sequenced from DNA. On the authors' methods: TCR sequencing data were analysed with the ImmunoSEQ Analyzer. T cell clonality was defined as 1 minus Pielou's evenness computed on productive rearrangements. T cell diversity was measured with the inverse Simpson index on productive templates. T cell density was expressed as TCR beta template counts normalized to usable DNA, with usable DNA estimated by amplifying and sequencing housekeeping genes. Two-sided Kruskal-Wallis tests were used to compare TCR metrics between histologic stages. TCRdb limited this immuneACCESS table to in-frame rearrangements with V and J called. A share of clones is missing; checked studies link under half to unresolved V genes, and the rest is unexplained. V, J and clone size are those of that table, while D and trimming were read from the DNA. The sample table shows over 9,000 clones, and roughly 77% are seen once. Roughly 10% of the sample rests with the top ten.

A note on this clone: The antigen this receptor binds is unknown. One base away there is no much larger clone; base qualities are not given.

Patients underwent resection in Japan or China between about 2013 and 2018. Two lung cancer pathologists independently reviewed H&E slides to confirm the histologic diagnosis of every case. Macro-dissection after pathologic assessment enriched premalignant or tumor cells for nucleic acid extraction. DNA was isolated from FFPE tissue using the AllPrep DNA/RNA FFPE Kit. V and J lose 0 bases and 5 bases, and a span of 10 bases separates them. The germline V gene (reference sequence) sets CDR1 to WNHNN and CDR2 to SYGVQD. There are 14 amino acids in the CDR3, from cysteine to phenylalanine inclusive. CDR3 DNA is the only sequence kept; it has 42 bases, read in frame from the first base. The paper's findings and limits, for the study overall: The findings were based on association rather than direct causation, and larger cohorts with long-term follow-up and longitudinal biopsies were deemed needed. Because all patients were from Japan and China, applicability to Western populations was uncertain. Top T cell clone frequencies were highest in normal lung and appeared to decrease progressively from AAH through AIS, MIA and invasive adenocarcinoma. Clonality was highest in normal lung, while later-stage lesions appeared to show lower clonality but higher T cell density and diversity. The highest T cell clonality was observed in KRAS-mutant nodules compared with EGFR-mutant or double wild-type lesions.

The chain was built from TRBV10-1 and TRBJ1-1; tentative D gene TRBD1, with 5 bases matching. The sequencing sample was made of FFPE minimally invasive lung adenocarcinoma tissue. The cell subset or site label, as the study defines it: micro-invasive lung adenocarcinoma (MIA). The TCR was taken from a donor older than 65 with lung adenocarcinoma. CDR3 sequence: CASSESPGRTEAFF. DNA sequence: TGCGCCAGCAGTGAGTCCCCAGGGCGGACTGAAGCTTTCTTT.